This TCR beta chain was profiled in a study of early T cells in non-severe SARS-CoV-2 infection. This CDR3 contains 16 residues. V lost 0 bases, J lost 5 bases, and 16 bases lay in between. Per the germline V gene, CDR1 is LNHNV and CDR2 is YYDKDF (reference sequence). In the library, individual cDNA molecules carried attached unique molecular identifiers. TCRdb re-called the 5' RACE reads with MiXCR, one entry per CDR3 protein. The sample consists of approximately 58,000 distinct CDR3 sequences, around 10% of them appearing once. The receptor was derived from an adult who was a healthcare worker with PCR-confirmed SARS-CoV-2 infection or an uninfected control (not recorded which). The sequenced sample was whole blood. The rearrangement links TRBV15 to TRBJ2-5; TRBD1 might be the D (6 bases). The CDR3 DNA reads TGTGCCACCAGCAGAGATCAAGGGGGATTCGGTGAGACCCAGTACTTC. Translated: CATSRDQGGFGETQYF.